This T cell receptor (beta chain) was identified during a study of long-term antiretroviral therapy in people with HIV. On the study more broadly: Of all samples, the earliest predate the 2015 immediate-ART recommendation by about a decade.

As regards this clone: Its matching antigen is unknown.

Study-wide results and limits: Investigators report no available data on ART adherence, viral resistance or therapy changes. Whereas controls had wider CDR3 length ranges, HIV repertoires had narrower ones.

Germline CDR1 and CDR2: SGDLS and YYNGEE. Trimming at V came to 2 bases and at J to 3 bases, leaving 8 bases not matched to a gene. The CDR3 runs 15 residues. Investigators performed immunoSEQ version v3.0 at survey level. The repertoire was sequenced with immunoSEQ multiplex PCR; TCRdb's copy has only in-frame clones and lacks some. The profile covers some 40,000 clones, with about 95% appearing a single time and around 2% taken by the ten largest. The sequence was collected from a man between 25 and 39 years old with HIV. The chain uses TRBV9 and TRBJ2-7, with TRBD2 matching over 7 bases. The sample in question was unsorted PBMCs, obtained around 9.2 years after starting antiretroviral therapy. Here the CDR3 DNA reads TGTGCCAGCAGCGTGGACGGCGGCGGGGGCTACGAGCAGTACTTC. It is translated as CASSVDGGGGYEQYF.